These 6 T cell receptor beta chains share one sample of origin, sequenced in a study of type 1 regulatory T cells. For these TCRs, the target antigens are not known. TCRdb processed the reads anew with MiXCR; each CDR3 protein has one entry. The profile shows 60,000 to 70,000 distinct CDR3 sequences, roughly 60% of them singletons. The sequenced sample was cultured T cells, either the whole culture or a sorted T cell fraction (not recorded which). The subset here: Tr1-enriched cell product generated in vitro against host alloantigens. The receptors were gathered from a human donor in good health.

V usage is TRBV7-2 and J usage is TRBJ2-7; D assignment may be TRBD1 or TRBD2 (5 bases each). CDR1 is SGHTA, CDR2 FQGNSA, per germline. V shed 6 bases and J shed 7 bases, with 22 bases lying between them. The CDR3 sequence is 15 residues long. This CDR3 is CASRRSGHRGGEQYF. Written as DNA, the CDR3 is TGTGCCAGCAGGCGATCAGGACATAGGGGCGGGGAGCAGTACTTC. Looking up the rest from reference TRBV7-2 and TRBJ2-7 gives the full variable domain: GAGVSQSPSNKVTEKGKDVELRCDPISGHTALYWYRQSLGQGLEFLIYFQGNSAPDKSGLPSDRFSAERTGGSVSTLTIQRTQQEDSAVYLCASRRSGHRGGEQYFGPGTRLTVT.

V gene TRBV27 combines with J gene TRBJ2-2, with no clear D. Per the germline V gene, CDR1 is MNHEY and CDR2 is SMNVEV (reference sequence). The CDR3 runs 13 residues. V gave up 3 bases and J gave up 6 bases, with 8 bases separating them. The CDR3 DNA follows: TGTGCCAGCAGTTTCTCGCACGCCGGGGAGCTGTTTTTT. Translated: CASSFSHAGELFF.

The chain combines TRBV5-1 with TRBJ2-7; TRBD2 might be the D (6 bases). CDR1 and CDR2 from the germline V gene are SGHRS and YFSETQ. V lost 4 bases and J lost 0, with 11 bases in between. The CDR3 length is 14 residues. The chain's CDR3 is CASSPAGGSYEQYF. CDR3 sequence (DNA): TGCGCCAGCAGCCCCGCCGGGGGCTCCTACGAGCAGTACTTC.

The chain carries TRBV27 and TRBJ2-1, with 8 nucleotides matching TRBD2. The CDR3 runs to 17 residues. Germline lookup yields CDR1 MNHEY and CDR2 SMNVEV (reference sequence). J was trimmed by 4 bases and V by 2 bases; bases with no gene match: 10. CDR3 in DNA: TGTGCCAGCAGTTTACGGGGCTTTAGCGGGGCATACAATGAGCAGTTCTTC. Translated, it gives CASSLRGFSGAYNEQFF.

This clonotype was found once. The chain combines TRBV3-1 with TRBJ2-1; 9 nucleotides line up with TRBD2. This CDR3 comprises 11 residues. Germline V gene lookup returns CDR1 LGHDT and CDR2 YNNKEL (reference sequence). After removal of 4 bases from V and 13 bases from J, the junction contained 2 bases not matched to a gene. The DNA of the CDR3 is TGTGCCAGCAGCCTCGGGACTAGCCAGTTCTTC. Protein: CASSLGTSQFF.

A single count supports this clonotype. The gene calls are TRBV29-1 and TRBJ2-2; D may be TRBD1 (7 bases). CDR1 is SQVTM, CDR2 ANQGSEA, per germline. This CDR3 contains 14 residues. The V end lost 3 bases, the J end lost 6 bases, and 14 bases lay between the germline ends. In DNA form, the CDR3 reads TGCAGCGTTGACGCAGGGGGGAATCCCGGGGAGCTGTTTTTT. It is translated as CSVDAGGNPGELFF.